This T cell receptor beta chain was obtained from a study of regulatory T cells in long-lasting Graves disease. iRepertoire HTBI primers and Arm-PCR of CDR3 regions built TCR beta libraries. TCRdb analysed the multiplex PCR reads with MiXCR anew, one entry per CDR3 protein. This table has some 450,000 distinct CDR3 sequences, about 17% appearing once. The CDR3 contains 14 residues. The V gene's germline CDR1 is MNHNS and CDR2 SASEGT. Trimming removed 5 bases at V and 8 bases at J, with 15 bases between. This clonotype was observed at least ten times. Its target is unknown. Time point noted: newly diagnosed GD, antithyroid drugs for less than 3 months. PBMC-extracted RNA yielded the TCR library. The study, taken as a whole, reports: The study found TRBV28, TRBJ1-2 and TRBJ2-5 favored in persistent disease.

Separately, the same data were catalogued under a study of T cells in Graves' hyperthyroidism and ophthalmopathy. As reported in that work: The TCR CDR3 first-round RT-PCR relied on the HTBI primer set. In blood, most of the thyroid clonotypes expanded above 0.001 were also present.

The chain has TRBV6-1 and TRBJ2-2, with D perhaps TRBD1 (6 bases). This specimen was peripheral blood mononuclear cells (PBMCs), taken at new diagnosis, from a patient treated with antithyroid drugs. The origin of this receptor is a woman in her twenties or thirties with Graves disease. In DNA form, the CDR3 reads TGTGCCAGCAGTAGGCAGGGGAACTCTGGGGAGCTGTTTTTT. This codes for CASSRQGNSGELFF.